This record looks at one TCR beta chain sequence and its context. Its antigen is not known. This entry is derived from a study of cytomegalovirus exposure and HLA in healthy donors. Findings of the study overall: A later analysis linked a missense DCLRE1C variant to TCR beta V- and J-gene trimming. From TCR beta sequences, most subjects' HLA-A and HLA-B alleles were reportedly predicted accurately.

V was cut by 2 bases and J by 0 bases, with 9 bases left in between. This CDR3 has 15 amino acids. Germline V lookup: CDR1 SGHVS, CDR2 FNYEAQ. This PCR relied on a set of 60 Vbeta primers and 13 Jbeta primers. The protocol was immunoSEQ multiplex PCR, while the TCRdb copy is restricted to in-frame clones and leaves out a portion. Here the sample table reports 60,000 to 80,000 clones. The specimen sequenced was PBMCs. The chain carries TRBV7-6 and TRBJ2-3; no definite D call. The clonotype originates from a boy between 10 and 17 years old in good health and CMV-seronegative. Here the CDR3 reads CASSLSRSSTDTQYF. CDR3 coding DNA: TGTGCCAGCAGCTTAAGTCGGAGCAGCACAGATACGCAGTATTTT.